The following is a T cell receptor beta chain sequence with its context. Antigen unknown. CDR3 size: 15 residues. V shed 0 bases and J shed 7 bases, with 11 bases lying between them. Germline loops: CDR1 SGHRS, CDR2 YFSETQ. Sequenced by immunoSEQ multiplex PCR; TCRdb stores in-frame clones only, minus some. The sample records 90,000 to 110,000 clones, roughly 87% being singletons. The sample originates from a study of T cell responses to AZD1222 COVID-19 vaccine. Findings of the study overall: Clonal diversity was possibly underestimated, and the donors were mostly white British, with more females. Spike-spanning, vaccine-associated CD4 TCRs were dominant at 160-218 and 743-854. Receipt of two AZD1222 doses was followed by a rise in Spike-specific TCR breadth and depth. Reports say nearly half of spike-specific TCRs go after unmutated variant regions.

The source is an adult in good health. The chain links TRBV5-1 to TRBJ1-6; D uncertain. The specimen was peripheral blood, collected on day 0 of AZD1222 vaccination. CDR3 sequence: CASSLGAVQNSPLHF. In DNA, the CDR3 is TGCGCCAGCAGCTTGGGGGCTGTTCAAAATTCACCCCTCCACTTT.